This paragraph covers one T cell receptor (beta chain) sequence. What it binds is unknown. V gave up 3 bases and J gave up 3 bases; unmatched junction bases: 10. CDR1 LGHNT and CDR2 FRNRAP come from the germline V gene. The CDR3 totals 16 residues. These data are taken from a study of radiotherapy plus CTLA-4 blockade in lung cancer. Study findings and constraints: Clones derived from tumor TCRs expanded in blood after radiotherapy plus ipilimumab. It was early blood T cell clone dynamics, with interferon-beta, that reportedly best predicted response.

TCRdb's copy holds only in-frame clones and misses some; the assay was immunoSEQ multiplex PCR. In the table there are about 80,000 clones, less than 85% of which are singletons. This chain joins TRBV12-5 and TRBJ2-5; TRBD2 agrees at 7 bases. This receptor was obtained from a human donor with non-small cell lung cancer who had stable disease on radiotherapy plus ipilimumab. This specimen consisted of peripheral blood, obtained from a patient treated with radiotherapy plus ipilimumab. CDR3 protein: CASGFYGGYIEETQYF. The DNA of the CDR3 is TGTGCTAGTGGTTTTTACGGGGGGTATATTGAAGAGACCCAGTACTTC.